The 3 T cell receptor beta chains below were found in one sample sequenced in a study of blood T cell repertoires in COVID-19. The protocol was immunoSEQ multiplex PCR, while the TCRdb copy is restricted to in-frame clones and leaves out a portion. This sample has fewer than 60,000 clones, with about four fifths found just once. Specimen: peripheral blood. These receptors were obtained from a man older than 75 with COVID-19, enrolled during active disease.

This clone was counted once. For the CDR3, the DNA is TGTGCCAGCAGCCTCCGGCAGGCTAACTATGGCTACACCTTC. It is translated as CASSLRQANYGYTF. V and J are TRBV7-2 and TRBJ1-2; unclear D gene. Germline V gene sequence: CDR1 SGHTA, CDR2 FQGNSA. V lost 5 bases to trimming and J lost 0 bases, with 10 bases between them. The CDR3 has 14 residues. Full variable domain (rest looked up from reference TRBV7-2 and TRBJ1-2): GAGVSQSPSNKVTEKGKDVELRCDPISGHTALYWYRQSLGQGLEFLIYFQGNSAPDKSGLPSDRFSAERTGGSVSTLTIQRTQQEDSAVYLCASSLRQANYGYTFGSGTRLTVV.

J is TRBJ1-1 and V is TRBV10-2; TRBD1 aligns across 9 bases. J lost 6 bases, V lost 6 bases, and 5 bases had no gene match. The CDR3 spans 13 residues. Germline CDR1 WSHSY, CDR2 SAAADI. CDR3 sequence: CASSDRGGSEAFF. Here the CDR3 DNA reads TGCGCCAGCAGCGACAGGGGGGGATCTGAAGCTTTCTTT.

This clone was detected only a few times. The CDR3 region has the DNA TGTGCCAGCAGTTCGTGGACAGGAGCCTCTGGAAACACCATATATTTT. Translation gives CASSSWTGASGNTIYF. V gene TRBV6-2 or TRBV6-3 combines with J gene TRBJ1-3; 7 bases agree with TRBD1. This CDR3 has 16 residues. V was pared by 4 bases and J by 0 bases, with 6 bases of the junction left unmatched. Germline V gene sequence: CDR1 MNHEY, CDR2 SVGEGT.